The 15 T cell receptor beta chains below were found in one sample sequenced in a study of T cell responses to AZD1222 COVID-19 vaccine. Repertoires were generated with immunoSEQ multiplex PCR, while TCRdb's copy carries only in-frame clones and drops some. Of roughly 120,000 clones listed, roughly 88% are singletons. Sequencing was performed on peripheral blood, taken on day 0 of MenACWY control vaccination. The receptors originated from an adult in good health.

The J gene is TRBJ2-1, the V gene TRBV28; no reliable D call. The V gene's germline CDR1 is MDHEN and CDR2 SYDVKM. The CDR3 spans 11 residues. CDR3 bases: TGTGCGGTTAGAGGTCTCGATGAGCAGTTCTTC. Translated: CAVRGLDEQFF. Filled out from reference TRBV28 and TRBJ2-1, the complete variable domain reads DVKVTQSSRYLVKRTGEKVFLECVQDMDHENMFWYRQDPGLGLRLIYFSYDVKMKEKGDIPEGYSVSREKKERFSLILESASTNQTSMYLCAVRGLDEQFFGPGTRLTVL.

In this sample, this clone turned up once. The V gene is TRBV24-1, the J gene TRBJ2-2; D might be TRBD2 (6 bases). The CDR3 length is 15 residues. Per germline, CDR1 KGHDR and CDR2 SFDVKD. With 0 bases removed from V and 7 bases from J, the gap between germline ends came to 11 bases. CDR3 loop: CATSDLRGSNGELFF. The CDR3 coding sequence is TGTGCCACCAGTGATTTGCGGGGGAGTAACGGGGAGCTGTTTTTT.

This chain connects TRBV2 to TRBJ1-4; tentative D call: TRBD1 (5 bases). V was shortened by 6 bases and J by 4 bases, with 9 bases between the two germline ends. Germline lookup yields CDR1 SNHLY and CDR2 FYNNEI. This CDR3 has 13 residues. This CDR3 is CASSGDVNEKLFF. The CDR3 region has the DNA TGTGCCAGCAGCGGGGACGTTAATGAAAAACTGTTTTTT.

V usage is TRBV2 and J usage is TRBJ2-7; 14 nucleotides line up with TRBD2. The CDR3 loop spans 16 amino acids. Germline-derived CDR1 and CDR2 are SNHLY and FYNNEI. V trimming: 6 bases; J trimming: 5 bases; junction bases outside the gene matches: 9. CDR3: CASSAGLAGASNEQYF. CDR3 coding DNA: TGTGCCAGCAGCGCGGGACTAGCGGGAGCTTCCAACGAGCAGTACTTC.

The chain has TRBV9 and TRBJ2-7, with D possibly matching TRBD2 (5 bases). CDR1 is SGDLS, CDR2 YYNGEE, per germline. This CDR3 spans 17 amino acids. The V end lost 0 bases, the J end lost 3 bases, and 19 bases lay between the germline ends. As DNA, the CDR3 is TGTGCCAGCAGCGTAGGGGGTGACGCAGTCGGGGACTACGAGCAGTACTTC. Protein sequence: CASSVGGDAVGDYEQYF. The full variable domain, in which reference TRBV9 and TRBJ2-7 provide the parts outside the CDR3, is DSGVTQTPKHLITATGQRVTLRCSPRSGDLSVYWYQQSLDQGLQFLIQYYNGEERAKGNILERFSAQQFPDLHSELNLSSLELGDSALYFCASSVGGDAVGDYEQYFGPGTRLTVT.

The table lists this clone with a few counts. The V and J genes are TRBV11-2 and TRBJ1-3; D may be TRBD1 (5 bases). This CDR3 comprises 14 residues. Germline CDR1 reads SGHAT; CDR2 reads FQNNGV. V dropped 4 bases and J dropped 0 bases, with 7 bases sitting between them. CDR3 DNA sequence: TGTGCCAGCAGCTCGACAGTCTCTGGAAACACCATATATTTT. Amino acid sequence: CASSSTVSGNTIYF.

The chain has TRBV7-9 and TRBJ2-7; D is ambiguous. Trimming cost V 5 bases and J 6 bases, with 20 bases left between them. Germline V CDR1 and CDR2: SEHNR, FQNEAQ (reference sequence). The CDR3 is 15 residues long. CDR3 sequence reads: CASSRSGEGSGEQYF. The CDR3 bases are TGTGCCAGCAGCCGGTCAGGTGAAGGGTCGGGCGAGCAGTACTTC.

This chain connects TRBV4-2 to TRBJ2-7; the match to TRBD2 covers 10 bases. The CDR3 extends over 15 amino acids. Trimming cost V 1 base and J 5 bases; bases outside gene matches: 5. The germline gives CDR1 LGHNA, CDR2 YNFKEQ. CDR3 protein: CASSQGASGSHEQYF. CDR3 nucleotides: TGTGCCAGCAGCCAAGGGGCTAGCGGGAGCCACGAGCAGTACTTC.

V and J are TRBV4-1 and TRBJ2-1; 7 bases line up with TRBD2. Trimming cost V 5 bases and J 2 bases; bases outside gene matches: 9. CDR3 length: 16 amino acids. Germline V gene sequence: CDR1 MGHRA, CDR2 YSYEKL. In nucleotides, the CDR3 is TGCGCCAGCAGCTGGGTAGGGAGCGGGACCTACAATGAGCAGTTCTTC. Translation: CASSWVGSGTYNEQFF.

This chain joins TRBV6-1 and TRBJ1-3; D is ambiguous. CDR3 length: 13 residues. V dropped 3 bases and J dropped 8 bases, with 11 bases sitting between them. The germline gives CDR1 MNHNS, CDR2 SASEGT. CDR3 region: CASSEETADTIYF. Written as DNA, the CDR3 is TGTGCCAGCAGTGAGGAGACGGCTGACACCATATATTTT.

This clone showed up just once. The chain has TRBV6-2 or TRBV6-3 and TRBJ2-7, with D unclear. The CDR3 sequence is 13 residues long. Germline V gene sequence: CDR1 MNHEY, CDR2 SVGEGT. Trimming pared 6 bases from V and 5 bases from J, leaving 14 bases between. The CDR3 DNA reads TGTGCCAGCAGCCCATCTAGATCCCACGAGCAGTACTTC. Translation gives CASSPSRSHEQYF.

This clone has only one observation. This chain connects TRBV19 to TRBJ2-1, with 7 positions matching TRBD2. Trimming cost V 7 bases and J 4 bases; bases outside gene matches: 4. The CDR3 covers 13 residues. Per the germline V gene, CDR1 is LNHDA and CDR2 is SQIVND (reference sequence). The CDR3: CASNLGLYNEQFF. CDR3 sequence (DNA): TGTGCCAGTAACCTGGGACTATACAATGAGCAGTTCTTC.

The gene calls are TRBV12-3 or TRBV12-4 and TRBJ2-1; 8 positions match TRBD2. V lost 6 bases and J lost 10; bases outside the gene matches: 8. The CDR3 loop spans 13 amino acids. CDR3 residues: CASRERERREQFF. The CDR3 DNA sequence: TGTGCCAGCAGGGAGCGGGAGAGGAGAGAGCAGTTCTTC.

This clone has more than one count but fewer than ten. The V and J genes are TRBV7-9 and TRBJ1-6; 9 bases fit TRBD1. The CDR3 runs 16 residues. Germline CDR1 SEHNR, CDR2 FQNEAQ (reference sequence). J was trimmed by 3 bases and V by 4 bases; bases with no gene match: 4. CDR3 DNA sequence: TGTGCCAGCAGCTCGGGACAGGGATTCTATAATTCACCCCTCCACTTT. Its translation: CASSSGQGFYNSPLHF.

This clone occurred once. The CDR3 DNA sequence: TGTGCCACCAGTGACCCGGGACAGGGGGGTTACGAGCAGTACTTC. Encoded protein: CATSDPGQGGYEQYF. The chain is built from TRBV24-1 and TRBJ2-7, with 11 bases lining up with TRBD1. Germline lookup yields CDR1 KGHDR and CDR2 SFDVKD. This CDR3 region has 15 residues. Trimming removed 4 bases from V and 4 bases from J; junction bases left unmatched: 5.